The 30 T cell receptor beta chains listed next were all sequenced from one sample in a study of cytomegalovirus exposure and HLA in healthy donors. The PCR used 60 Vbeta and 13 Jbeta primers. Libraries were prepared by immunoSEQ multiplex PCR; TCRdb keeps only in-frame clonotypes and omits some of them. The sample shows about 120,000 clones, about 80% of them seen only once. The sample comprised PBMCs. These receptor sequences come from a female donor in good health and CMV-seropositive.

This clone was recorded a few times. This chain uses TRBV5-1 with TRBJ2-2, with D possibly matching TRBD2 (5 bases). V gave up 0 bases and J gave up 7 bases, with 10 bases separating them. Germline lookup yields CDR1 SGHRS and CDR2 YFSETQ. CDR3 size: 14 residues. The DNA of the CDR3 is TGCGCCAGCAGCTTGGCTCTAAGCGGCGGGGAGCTGTTTTTT. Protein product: CASSLALSGGELFF.

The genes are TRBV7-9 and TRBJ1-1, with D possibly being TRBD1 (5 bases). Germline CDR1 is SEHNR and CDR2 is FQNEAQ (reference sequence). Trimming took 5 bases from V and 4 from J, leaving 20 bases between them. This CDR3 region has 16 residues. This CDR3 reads CASSPSGYIESTEAFF. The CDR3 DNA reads TGTGCCAGCAGCCCCTCAGGGTATATTGAGAGCACTGAAGCTTTCTTT.

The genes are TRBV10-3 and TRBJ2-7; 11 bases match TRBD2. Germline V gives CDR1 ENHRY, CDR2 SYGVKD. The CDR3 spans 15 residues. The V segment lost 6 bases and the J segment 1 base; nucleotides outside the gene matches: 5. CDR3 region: CAISLTSGGSYEQYF. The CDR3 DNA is TGTGCCATCAGCTTAACTAGCGGGGGATCCTACGAGCAGTACTTC.

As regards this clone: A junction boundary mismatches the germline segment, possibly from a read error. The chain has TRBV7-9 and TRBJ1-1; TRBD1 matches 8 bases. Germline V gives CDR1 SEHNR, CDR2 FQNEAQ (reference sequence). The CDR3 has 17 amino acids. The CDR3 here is CSSSPSPGQAQDTEAFF. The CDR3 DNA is TGTTCCAGCAGCCCAAGCCCGGGACAGGCCCAGGACACTGAAGCTTTCTTT. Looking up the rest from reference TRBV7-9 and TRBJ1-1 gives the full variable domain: DTGVSQNPRHKITKRGQNVTFRCDPISEHNRLYWYRQTLGQGPEFLTYFQNEAQLEKSRLLSDRFSAERPKGSFSTLEIQRTEQGDSAMYLCSSSPSPGQAQDTEAFFGQGTRLTVV.

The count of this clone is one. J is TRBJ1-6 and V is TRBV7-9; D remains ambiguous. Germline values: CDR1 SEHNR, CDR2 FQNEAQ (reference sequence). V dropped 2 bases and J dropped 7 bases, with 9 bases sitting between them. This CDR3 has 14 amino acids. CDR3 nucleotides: TGTGCCAGCAGCTTAATAGGGAGGAATTCACCCCTCCACTTT. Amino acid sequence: CASSLIGRNSPLHF.

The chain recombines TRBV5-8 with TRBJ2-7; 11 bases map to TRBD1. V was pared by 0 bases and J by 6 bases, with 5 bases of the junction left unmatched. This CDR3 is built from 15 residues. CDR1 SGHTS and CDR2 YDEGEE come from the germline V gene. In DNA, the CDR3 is TGTGCCAGCAGCTTGGCCGGGACAGGGGGGCGCGAGCAGTACTTC. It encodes CASSLAGTGGREQYF. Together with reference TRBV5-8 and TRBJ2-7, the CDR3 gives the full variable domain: EAGVTQSPTHLIKTRGQQATLRCSPISGHTSVYWYQQALGLGLQFLLWYDEGEERNRGNFPPRFSGRQFPNYSSELNVNALELEDSALYLCASSLAGTGGREQYFGPGTRLTVT.

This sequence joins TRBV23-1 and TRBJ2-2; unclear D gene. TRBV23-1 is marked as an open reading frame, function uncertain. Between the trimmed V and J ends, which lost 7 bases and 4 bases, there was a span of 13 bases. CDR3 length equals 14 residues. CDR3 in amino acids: CASNPPTPTGELFF. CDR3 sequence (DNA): TGCGCCAGCAACCCTCCAACTCCCACCGGGGAGCTGTTTTTT.

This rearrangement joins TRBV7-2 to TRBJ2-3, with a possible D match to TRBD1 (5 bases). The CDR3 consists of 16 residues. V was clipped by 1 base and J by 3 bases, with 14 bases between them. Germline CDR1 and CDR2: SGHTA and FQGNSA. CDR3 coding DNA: TGTGCCAGCAGCTTAGGTCTGGGCTCAGGGACAGATACGCAGTATTTT. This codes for CASSLGLGSGTDTQYF. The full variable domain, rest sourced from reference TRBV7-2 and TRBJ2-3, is GAGVSQSPSNKVTEKGKDVELRCDPISGHTALYWYRQSLGQGLEFLIYFQGNSAPDKSGLPSDRFSAERTGGSVSTLTIQRTQQEDSAVYLCASSLGLGSGTDTQYFGPGTRLTVL.

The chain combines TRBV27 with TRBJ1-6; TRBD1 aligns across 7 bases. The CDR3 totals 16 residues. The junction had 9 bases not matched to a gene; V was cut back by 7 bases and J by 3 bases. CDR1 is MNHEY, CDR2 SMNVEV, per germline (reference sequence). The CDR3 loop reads CASKASGTDYNSPLHF. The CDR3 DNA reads TGTGCCAGCAAGGCCTCAGGGACAGACTATAATTCACCCCTCCACTTT.

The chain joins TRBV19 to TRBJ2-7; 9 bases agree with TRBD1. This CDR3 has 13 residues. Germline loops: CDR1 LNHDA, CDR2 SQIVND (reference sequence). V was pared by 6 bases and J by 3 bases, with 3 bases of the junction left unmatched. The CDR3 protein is CASSRDRDYEQYF. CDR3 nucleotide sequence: TGTGCCAGTAGCCGGGACAGGGACTACGAGCAGTACTTC.

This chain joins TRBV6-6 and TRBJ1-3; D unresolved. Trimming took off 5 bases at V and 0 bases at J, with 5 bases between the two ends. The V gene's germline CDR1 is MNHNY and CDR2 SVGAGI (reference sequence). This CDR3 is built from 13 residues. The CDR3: CASSGSSGNTIYF. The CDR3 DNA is TGTGCCAGCAGTGGGAGCTCTGGAAACACCATATATTTT.

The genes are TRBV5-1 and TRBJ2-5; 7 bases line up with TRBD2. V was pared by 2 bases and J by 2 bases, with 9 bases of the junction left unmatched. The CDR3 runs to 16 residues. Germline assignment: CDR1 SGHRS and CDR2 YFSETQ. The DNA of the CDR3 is TGCGCCAGCAGCTTCTCCGGGGGGAATCTACAAGAGACCCAGTACTTC. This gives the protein CASSFSGGNLQETQYF.

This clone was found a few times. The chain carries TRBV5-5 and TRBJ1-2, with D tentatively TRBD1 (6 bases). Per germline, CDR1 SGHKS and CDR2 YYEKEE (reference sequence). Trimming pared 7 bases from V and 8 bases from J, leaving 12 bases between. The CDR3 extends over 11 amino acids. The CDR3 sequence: CASPWGLGYTF. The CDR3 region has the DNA TGTGCCAGCCCGTGGGGGCTCGGCTACACCTTC.

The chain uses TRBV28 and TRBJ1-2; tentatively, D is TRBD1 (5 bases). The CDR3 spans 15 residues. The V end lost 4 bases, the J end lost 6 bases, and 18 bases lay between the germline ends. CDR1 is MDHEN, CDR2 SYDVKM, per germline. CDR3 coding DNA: TGTGCCAGCAGTTCCCCTGGGGGGGAGGAGGATGGCTACACCTTC. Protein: CASSSPGGEEDGYTF.

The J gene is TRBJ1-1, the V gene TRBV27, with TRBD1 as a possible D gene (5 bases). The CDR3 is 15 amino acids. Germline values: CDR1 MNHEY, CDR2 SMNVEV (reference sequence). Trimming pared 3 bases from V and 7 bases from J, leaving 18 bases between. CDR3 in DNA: TGTGCCAGCAGTTTCACCCCTTTTAGGGGAAATGAAGCTTTCTTT. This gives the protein CASSFTPFRGNEAFF.

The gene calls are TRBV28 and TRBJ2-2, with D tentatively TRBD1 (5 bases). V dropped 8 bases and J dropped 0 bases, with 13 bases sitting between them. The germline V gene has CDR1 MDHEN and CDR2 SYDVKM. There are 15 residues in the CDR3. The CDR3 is CASGPATANTGELFF. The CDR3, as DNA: TGTGCCAGCGGCCCAGCGACAGCGAACACCGGGGAGCTGTTTTTT.

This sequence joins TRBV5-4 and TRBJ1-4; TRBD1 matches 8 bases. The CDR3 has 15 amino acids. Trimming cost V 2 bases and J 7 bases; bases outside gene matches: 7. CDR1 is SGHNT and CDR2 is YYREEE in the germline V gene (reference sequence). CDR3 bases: TGTGCCAGCAGCTTTTCCAGGGGGCCGGGTGAAAAACTGTTTTTT. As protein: CASSFSRGPGEKLFF.

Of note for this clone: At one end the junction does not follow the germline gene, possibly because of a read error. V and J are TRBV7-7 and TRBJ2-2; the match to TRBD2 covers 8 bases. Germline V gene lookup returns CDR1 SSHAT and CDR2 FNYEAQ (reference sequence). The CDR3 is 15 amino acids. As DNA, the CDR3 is TGTGCTAGCAGCTCCGGGACTAGTCGGGCCGGGGAGCTGTTTTTT. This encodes CASSSGTSRAGELFF.

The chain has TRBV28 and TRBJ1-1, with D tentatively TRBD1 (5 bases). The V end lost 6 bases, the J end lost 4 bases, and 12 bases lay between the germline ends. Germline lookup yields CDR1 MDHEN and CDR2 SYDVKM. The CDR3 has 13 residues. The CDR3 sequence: CASRRRGVTEAFF. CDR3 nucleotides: TGTGCCAGCAGGAGAAGGGGTGTCACTGAAGCTTTCTTT.

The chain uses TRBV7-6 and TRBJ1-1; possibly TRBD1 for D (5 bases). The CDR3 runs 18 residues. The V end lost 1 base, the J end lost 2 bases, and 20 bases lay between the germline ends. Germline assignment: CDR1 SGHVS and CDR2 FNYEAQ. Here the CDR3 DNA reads TGTGCCAGCAGCTTAGGGACTCCGAGCAGGGAGGGTAACACTGAAGCTTTCTTT. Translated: CASSLGTPSREGNTEAFF.

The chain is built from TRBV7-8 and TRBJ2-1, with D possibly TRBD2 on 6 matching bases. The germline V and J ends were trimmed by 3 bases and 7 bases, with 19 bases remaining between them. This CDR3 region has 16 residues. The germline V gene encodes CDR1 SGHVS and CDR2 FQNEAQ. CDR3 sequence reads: CASSLGRGRSANEQFF. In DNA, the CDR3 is TGTGCCAGCAGCTTGGGGCGGGGTCGTAGTGCTAATGAGCAGTTCTTC.

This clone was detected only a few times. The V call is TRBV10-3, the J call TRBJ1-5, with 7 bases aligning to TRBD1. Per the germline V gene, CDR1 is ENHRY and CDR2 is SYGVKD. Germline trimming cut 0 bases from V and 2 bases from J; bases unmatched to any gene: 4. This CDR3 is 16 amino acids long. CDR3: CAISESIGQGNQPQHF. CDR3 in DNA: TGTGCCATCAGTGAGTCAATAGGACAGGGCAATCAGCCCCAGCATTTT.

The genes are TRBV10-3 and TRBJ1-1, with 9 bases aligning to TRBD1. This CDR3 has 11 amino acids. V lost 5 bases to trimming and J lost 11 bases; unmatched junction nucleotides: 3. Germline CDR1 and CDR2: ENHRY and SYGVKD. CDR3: CAISTGTGAFF. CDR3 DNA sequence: TGTGCCATCAGTACCGGGACAGGGGCTTTCTTT.

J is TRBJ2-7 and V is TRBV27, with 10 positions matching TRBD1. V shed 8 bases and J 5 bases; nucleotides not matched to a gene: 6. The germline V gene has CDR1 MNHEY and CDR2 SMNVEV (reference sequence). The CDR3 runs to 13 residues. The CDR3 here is CASVGQGRHEQYF. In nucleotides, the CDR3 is TGTGCCAGCGTGGGACAGGGGAGACACGAGCAGTACTTC.

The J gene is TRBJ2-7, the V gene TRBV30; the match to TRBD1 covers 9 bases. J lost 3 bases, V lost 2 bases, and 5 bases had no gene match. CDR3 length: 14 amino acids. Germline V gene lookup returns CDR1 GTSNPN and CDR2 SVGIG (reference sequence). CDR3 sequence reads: CAWSNEDRGYEQYF. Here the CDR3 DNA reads TGTGCCTGGAGTAATGAGGACAGGGGCTACGAGCAGTACTTC. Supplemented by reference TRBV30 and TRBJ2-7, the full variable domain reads SQTIHQWPATLVQPVGSPLSLECTVEGTSNPNLYWYRQAAGRGLQLLFYSVGIGQISSEVPQNLSASRPQDRQFILSSKKLLLSDSGFYLCAWSNEDRGYEQYFGPGTRLTVT.

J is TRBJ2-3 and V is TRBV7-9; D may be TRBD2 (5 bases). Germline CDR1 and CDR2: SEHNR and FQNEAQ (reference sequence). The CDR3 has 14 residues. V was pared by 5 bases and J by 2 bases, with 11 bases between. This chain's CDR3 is CASSPRGNTDTQYF. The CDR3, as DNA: TGTGCCAGCAGCCCCAGAGGGAACACAGATACGCAGTATTTT.

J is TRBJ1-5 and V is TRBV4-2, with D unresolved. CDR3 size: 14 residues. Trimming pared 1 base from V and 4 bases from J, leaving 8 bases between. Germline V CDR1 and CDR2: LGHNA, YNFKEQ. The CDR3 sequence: CASSQGRRNQPQHF. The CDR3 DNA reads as TGTGCCAGCAGCCAAGGACGGAGGAATCAGCCCCAGCATTTT.

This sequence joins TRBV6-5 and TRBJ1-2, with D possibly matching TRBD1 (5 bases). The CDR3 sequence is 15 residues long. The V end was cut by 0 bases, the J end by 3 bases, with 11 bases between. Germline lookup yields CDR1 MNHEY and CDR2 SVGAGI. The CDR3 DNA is TGTGCCAGCAGTTACTCTTGGGGCAGGGACTATGGCTACACCTTC. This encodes CASSYSWGRDYGYTF.

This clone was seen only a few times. This CDR3 reads CASSLSSGNSPLHF. The DNA of the CDR3 is TGTGCCAGCAGCTTAAGTTCAGGCAATTCACCCCTCCACTTT. V usage is TRBV11-2 and J usage is TRBJ1-6; D unresolved. The length of the CDR3 is 14 residues. With 2 bases removed from V and 7 bases from J, the gap between germline ends came to 9 bases. Germline CDR1 SGHAT, CDR2 FQNNGV.

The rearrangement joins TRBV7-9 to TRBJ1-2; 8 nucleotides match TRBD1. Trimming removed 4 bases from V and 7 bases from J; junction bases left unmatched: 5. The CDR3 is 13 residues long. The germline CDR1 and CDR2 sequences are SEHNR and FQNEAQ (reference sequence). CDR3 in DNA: TGTGCCAGCAGCTCGCCAGGGGGCTCTGGCTACACCTTC. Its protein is CASSSPGGSGYTF.